This TCR beta chain derives from a study of shared clonotypes between healthy human individuals. Per germline, CDR1 SQVTM and CDR2 ANQGSEA. The V gene lost 3 bases and the J gene lost 5 bases, with 16 bases spanning the gap. CDR3 length equals 14 residues. Deep was the level used in running the assay. Original processing methods: Junction-only immunoSEQ data arrived without quality scores, meaning filtering differed. Sequencing used immunoSEQ multiplex PCR; TCRdb keeps in-frame clones, though not all of them. Clone size and the V and J calls come from that table; the DNA yielded D and trimming. The table includes approximately 2.4 million clones, roughly 95% detected once. A note on this clone: Its antigen is not known.

CD4+ cells underwent separation, giving CD45RA+ naive and CD45RA-negative memory subsets. The study, taken as a whole, reports: When naive CD4 clonotypes were compared across a few donors, 4% to 6.5% were shared.

The chain links TRBV29-1 to TRBJ1-2, with D maybe TRBD1 (6 bases). The receptor comes from a man younger than 35 in good health. The specimen was naive CD4+ T cells sorted from blood. The subset was: CD45RA+ positively selected. The CDR3 DNA is TGCAGCGTTGATGGGACAATCTCCCCTTATGGCTACACCTTC. It codes for CSVDGTISPYGYTF. The full variable domain, its missing parts supplied by reference TRBV29-1 and TRBJ1-2, is SAVISQKPSRDICQRGTSLTIQCQVDSQVTMMFWYRQQPGQSLTLIATANQGSEATYESGFVIDKFPISRPNLTFSTLTVSNMSPEDSSIYLCSVDGTISPYGYTFGSGTRLTVV.